This T cell receptor beta chain was documented in a study of blood T cell repertoires in COVID-19. Seattle cases were enrolled at active infection and followed longitudinally. Using immunoSEQ multiplex PCR, the repertoire was profiled, and TCRdb retains in-frame clones only, with some absent. Here the sample spans 500,000 to 600,000 clones, roughly 91% being singletons. This TCR was sampled from a woman in her forties or fifties with COVID-19, enrolled during active disease. Sequenced: peripheral blood.

In nucleotides, the CDR3 is TGTGCCAGCAGCGGGACGGGGAGGGTCACCATATATTTT. The encoded protein is CASSGTGRVTIYF. This chain uses TRBV6-6 with TRBJ1-3, with D possibly matching TRBD1 (5 bases). The CDR3 spans 13 residues. The germline V gene has CDR1 MNHNY and CDR2 SVGAGI (reference sequence). V was trimmed by 6 bases and J by 9 bases, leaving 15 bases between them.